Sequencing of this T cell receptor (beta chain) was carried out in a study of blood T cell repertoires in COVID-19. For the study at large: Sources were T cells, B-cell-depleted T cells, or PBMCs; the material itself was cDNA or gDNA.

Those who participated ranged in age from about 18 to 95 years and resided in approximately 26 US areas. Participants had their cohort set by participant-reported clinical history. Two negative PCRs, clearance, or symptom resolution had been documented for recovered Cohort 3 donors. Sequencing was performed with immunoSEQ multiplex PCR; in TCRdb, only in-frame clones are kept and a portion is missing. The repertoire holds about 320,000 clones, with 89% as singletons. This CDR3 spans 15 amino acids. The V segment lost 5 bases and the J segment 9 bases; nucleotides outside the gene matches: 12. Germline CDR1 SGHNT, CDR2 YENEEA.

The V and J genes are TRBV11-3 and TRBJ2-1; 8 bases map to TRBD2. The sequencing input was PBMCs or T cells enriched from blood (not recorded which). This receptor was identified in a man aged 55 to 70 who had recovered from COVID-19. The CDR3 coding sequence is TGTGCCAGCAGCCGAGGCGGGAGGACGGCTAGTGAGCAGTTCTTC. Its protein is CASSRGGRTASEQFF.